What follows describes a single T cell receptor beta chain. Its antigen is undetermined. This CDR3 comprises 12 residues. This entry is derived from a study of monozygotic twins with inflammatory bowel disease. Whole-study results and caveats: Healthy twins shared more clonotypes with others than IBD patients, most markedly active ones. It was not supported that a single strong signal or clonotype was associated with IBD.

The authors used approximately 3,300 ng of total RNA per TCR library. TCRdb processed the 5' RACE reads again and assigns one entry to each CDR3 protein, with no DNA. The sample holds approximately 110,000 distinct CDR3 sequences. The origin of this receptor is a human donor with ulcerative colitis or Crohn's disease, or a healthy co-twin of an affected twin (not recorded which). This chain uses TRBV12-3 or TRBV12-4 with TRBJ1-5; TCRdb's D gene call, TRBD1, goes unchecked for lack of DNA. Material for sequencing was blood. The CDR3: CASSPAGTGQHF.